One and the same sample provided the 31 T cell receptor beta chains below, sequenced in a study of PD-1 blockade in classical Hodgkin lymphoma. Using immunoSEQ multiplex PCR, the repertoire was profiled, and TCRdb retains in-frame clones only, with some absent. The sample yields 13,000 or so clones, about 81% seen once. Autologous stem cell transplantation was followed by relapse in every patient, and brentuximab vedotin exposure varied. The sample here was peripheral blood mononuclear cells (PBMCs), taken at baseline. The source is a human donor with classical Hodgkin lymphoma.

V is TRBV5-4 and J is TRBJ2-3; 8 bases are a match to TRBD1. V shed 4 bases and J 3 bases; nucleotides not matched to a gene: 7. CDR1 is SGHNT, CDR2 YYREEE, per germline (reference sequence). This CDR3 region has 15 residues. This chain's CDR3 is CASSRQGRRTDTQYF. DNA of the CDR3: TGTGCCAGCAGCAGACAGGGGCGTAGGACAGATACGCAGTATTTT. Full variable domain (remainder filled in from reference TRBV5-4 and TRBJ2-3): ETGVTQSPTHLIKTRGQQVTLRCSSQSGHNTVSWYQQALGQGPQFIFQYYREEENGRGNFPPRFSGLQFPNYSSELNVNALELDDSALYLCASSRQGRRTDTQYFGPGTRLTVL.

The V and J genes are TRBV2 and TRBJ1-2; the D is unclear. The CDR3 totals 13 residues. V was trimmed by 4 bases and J by 14 bases, leaving 20 bases between them. Germline loops: CDR1 SNHLY, CDR2 FYNNEI. DNA for the CDR3: TGTGCCAGCAGTGTAAAGACGGCTCTGGGTAGGACCTTC. This sequence encodes CASSVKTALGRTF.

Only a few counts were recorded for this clone. V usage is TRBV11-1 and J usage is TRBJ2-3, with D maybe TRBD2 (6 bases). Trimming took off 1 base at V and 0 bases at J, with 20 bases between the two ends. CDR1 and CDR2 (germline): SGHAT, FQDESV (reference sequence). The CDR3 is made up of 19 amino acids. CDR3 sequence (DNA): TGTGCCAGCAGCTTAGTTACGGGTCAATCGGGGACTAGCACAGATACGCAGTATTTT. It translates to CASSLVTGQSGTSTDTQYF.

The CDR3 is CASSMQGQGTYNEQFF. The DNA for the CDR3 is TGCGCCAGCAGCATGCAGGGACAGGGCACCTACAATGAGCAGTTCTTC. The chain joins TRBV5-1 to TRBJ2-1; TRBD1 matches at 9 bases. The CDR3 has 16 amino acids. J lost 2 bases, V lost 4 bases, and 7 bases had no gene match. Per the germline V gene, CDR1 is SGHRS and CDR2 is YFSETQ.

This rearrangement joins TRBV30 to TRBJ1-5, with unresolved D. The CDR3 totals 13 residues. V was shortened by 5 bases and J by 7 bases, with 15 bases between the two germline ends. Germline loops: CDR1 GTSNPN, CDR2 SVGIG (reference sequence). The CDR3 reads CAWEAAFLQPQHF. The CDR3 DNA sequence: TGTGCCTGGGAGGCGGCCTTTCTACAGCCCCAGCATTTT.

V and J are TRBV27 and TRBJ2-1, with TRBD1 matching 8 bases. This CDR3 has 17 residues. After removal of 6 bases from V and 5 bases from J, the junction contained 15 bases not matched to a gene. Per the germline V gene, CDR1 is MNHEY and CDR2 is SMNVEV (reference sequence). The CDR3 region is CASSPPRRGHWDNEQFF. The CDR3 coding sequence is TGTGCCAGCAGCCCTCCTCGCAGGGGGCATTGGGACAATGAGCAGTTCTTC.

For the CDR3, the DNA is TGTGCCAGCAGCTTGGTACAGGGTAACTACGAGCAGTACTTC. Translating it yields CASSLVQGNYEQYF. V usage is TRBV5-5 and J usage is TRBJ2-7; D perhaps matches TRBD1 (6 bases). Trimming cost V 0 bases and J 3 bases, with 10 bases left between them. Germline assignment: CDR1 SGHKS and CDR2 YYEKEE (reference sequence). The CDR3 contains 14 residues.

The chain joins TRBV4-1 to TRBJ2-1; 7 bases are a match to TRBD1. The V gene end was trimmed by 4 bases and the J gene end by 2 bases; junction bases not matched to a gene: 5. CDR3 length equals 15 residues. Germline assignment: CDR1 MGHRA and CDR2 YSYEKL. CDR3 bases: TGCGCCAGCAGCCTACAACAGGGGCCCTACAATGAGCAGTTCTTC. This sequence encodes CASSLQQGPYNEQFF.

This chain joins TRBV6-4 and TRBJ1-1; no reliable D call. V shed 4 bases and J shed 3 bases, with 12 bases lying between them. This CDR3 is built from 14 residues. Germline CDR1 MRHNA, CDR2 SNTAGT. The CDR3 sequence is CASSADGRHTEAFF. CDR3 nucleotide sequence: TGTGCCAGCAGTGCGGACGGAAGGCACACTGAAGCTTTCTTT.

CDR3 protein: CASSLGMTGWSTEAFF. In nucleotides, the CDR3 is TGTGCCAGCAGCTTGGGAATGACAGGGTGGAGCACTGAAGCTTTCTTT. The rearrangement joins TRBV5-5 to TRBJ1-1; 7 bases match TRBD1. V gave up 0 bases and J gave up 4 bases; unmatched junction bases: 9. Germline V gene lookup returns CDR1 SGHKS and CDR2 YYEKEE (reference sequence). CDR3 length: 16 amino acids. Full variable domain (rest looked up from reference TRBV5-5 and TRBJ1-1): DAGVTQSPTHLIKTRGQQVTLRCSPISGHKSVSWYQQVLGQGPQFIFQYYEKEERGRGNFPDRFSARQFPNYSSELNVNALLLGDSALYLCASSLGMTGWSTEAFFGQGTRLTVV.

The chain is built from TRBV11-2 and TRBJ2-5; 14 nucleotides line up with TRBD2. CDR1 and CDR2 from the germline V gene are SGHAT and FQNNGV. The CDR3 totals 17 residues. Losses at the gene ends were 1 base for V and 5 bases for J; bases not matched to a gene: 6. As DNA, the CDR3 is TGTGCCAGCAGCTTAGTTGGGACTAGCGGGAGTTATGAGACCCAGTACTTC. This encodes CASSLVGTSGSYETQYF. The variable domain in full, completed from reference TRBV11-2 and TRBJ2-5, reads EAGVAQSPRYKIIEKRQSVAFWCNPISGHATLYWYQQILGQGPKLLIQFQNNGVVDDSQLPKDRFSAERLKGVDSTLKIQPAKLEDSAVYLCASSLVGTSGSYETQYFGPGTRLLVL.

The chain carries TRBV2 and TRBJ1-1; D uncertain. Germline V gene lookup returns CDR1 SNHLY and CDR2 FYNNEI. V dropped 1 base and J dropped 9 bases, with 6 bases sitting between them. The CDR3 sequence is 11 residues long. The CDR3 here is CASSEGQKAFF. The CDR3 nucleotides read TGTGCCAGCAGTGAAGGGCAAAAAGCTTTCTTT. The full variable domain, completed using reference TRBV2 and TRBJ1-1, is EPEVTQTPSHQVTQMGQEVILRCVPISNHLYFYWYRQILGQKVEFLVSFYNNEISEKSEIFDDQFSVERPDGSNFTLKIRSTKLEDSAMYFCASSEGQKAFFGQGTRLTVV.

This chain connects TRBV7-9 to TRBJ2-7; 16 bases map to TRBD2. Germline-derived CDR1 and CDR2 are SEHNR and FQNEAQ (reference sequence). This CDR3 region has 14 residues. J lost 11 bases, V lost 5 bases, and 6 bases had no gene match. The CDR3, as DNA: TGTGCCAGCAGCCGAACCGGGACTAGCGGGAGGGAGTACTTC. Its protein product is CASSRTGTSGREYF.

This clone is a singleton in its sample. This chain uses TRBV30 with TRBJ1-6; 12 nucleotides match TRBD1. The germline CDR1 and CDR2 sequences are GTSNPN and SVGIG (reference sequence). The CDR3 runs 14 residues. With 3 bases clipped from V and 7 bases from J, the junction kept 1 base outside the gene matches. CDR3 DNA sequence: TGTGCCTGGAGGGGACAGGGGGCGAATTCACCCCTCCACTTT. Translating gives CAWRGQGANSPLHF.

The chain has TRBV28 and TRBJ1-1, with D uncertain. The V gene lost 2 bases and the J gene lost 0 bases, with 4 bases spanning the gap. From germline, CDR1 is MDHEN and CDR2 SYDVKM. The CDR3 runs to 13 residues. The CDR3 nucleotides are TGTGCCAGCAGTTTACCCATGAACACTGAAGCTTTCTTT. Encoded protein: CASSLPMNTEAFF.

The V gene is TRBV5-6, the J gene TRBJ1-6; D not resolved. Trimming took off 1 base at V and 7 bases at J, with 15 bases between the two ends. The germline gives CDR1 SGHDT, CDR2 YYEEEE. The CDR3 sequence is 16 residues long. CDR3 nucleotide sequence: TGTGCCAGCAGCTTGAGTTCCGGGCCTTACAATTCACCCCTCCACTTT. It encodes CASSLSSGPYNSPLHF.

The J gene is TRBJ2-5, the V gene TRBV7-9, with 11 bases matching TRBD2. With 2 bases clipped from V and 5 bases from J, the junction kept 4 bases outside the gene matches. The CDR3 has 15 residues. Germline-derived CDR1 and CDR2 are SEHNR and FQNEAQ (reference sequence). CDR3 protein: CASSLILAGEETQYF. The CDR3 DNA reads as TGTGCCAGCAGCTTAATACTAGCGGGAGAGGAGACCCAGTACTTC.

This clone was observed once. The gene calls are TRBV7-3 and TRBJ2-6; tentatively, D is TRBD1 (6 bases). CDR3 size: 18 residues. Trimming removed 5 bases at V and 2 bases at J, with 19 bases between. Germline V gene lookup returns CDR1 SGHTA and CDR2 FQGTGA. CDR3 bases: TGTGCCAGCAGCGGATTTGGGGGCTCTACCACTGGGGCCAACGTCCTGACTTTC. Residues: CASSGFGGSTTGANVLTF.

The chain carries TRBV28 and TRBJ2-7; possibly TRBD2 for D (8 bases). Germline CDR1 is MDHEN and CDR2 is SYDVKM. The V gene lost 5 bases and the J gene lost 3 bases, with 23 bases spanning the gap. The CDR3 sequence is 17 residues long. CDR3 bases: TGTGCCAGCAGTCCCTCCGGGGGGGACAGTTCATTCTACGAGCAGTACTTC. Encoded protein: CASSPSGGDSSFYEQYF.

V is TRBV28 and J is TRBJ1-4, with D perhaps matching TRBD1 (6 bases). Germline V lookup: CDR1 MDHEN, CDR2 SYDVKM. CDR3 length: 15 amino acids. The V gene lost 6 bases and the J gene lost 0 bases, with 11 bases spanning the gap. CDR3 protein: CASRPGDSTNEKLFF. The CDR3 DNA reads TGTGCCAGCAGGCCAGGGGACTCAACTAATGAAAAACTGTTTTTT.

The gene calls are TRBV7-2 and TRBJ1-1; D is undetermined. Looked up from germline, CDR1 is SGHTA and CDR2 is FQGNSA. The CDR3 has 16 residues. The V and J ends lost 2 bases and 0 bases respectively, with 13 bases between them. This CDR3 is CASSLTQTVMNTEAFF. The CDR3 bases are TGTGCCAGCAGCTTAACCCAAACAGTGATGAACACTGAAGCTTTCTTT.

V is TRBV30 and J is TRBJ1-2; possibly TRBD1 for D (5 bases). CDR1 is GTSNPN and CDR2 is SVGIG in the germline V gene (reference sequence). Trimming took 0 bases from V and 2 from J, leaving 7 bases between them. The CDR3 is 13 amino acids. The CDR3 loop reads CAWSVQANYGYTF. The DNA for the CDR3 is TGTGCCTGGAGTGTACAGGCGAACTATGGCTACACCTTC.

The chain is built from TRBV4-3 and TRBJ1-2, with D perhaps TRBD1 (6 bases). The CDR3 length is 13 residues. V shed 4 bases and J shed 9 bases, with 15 bases lying between them. Germline loops: CDR1 LGHNA, CDR2 YSLEER. The CDR3 region is CASSPAPDRSYTF. The CDR3 DNA sequence: TGCGCCAGCAGCCCCGCCCCGGACAGAAGCTACACCTTC.

The chain recombines TRBV7-9 with TRBJ1-1; D may be TRBD1 (5 bases). The V gene's germline CDR1 is SEHNR and CDR2 FQNEAQ (reference sequence). V shed 1 base and J shed 5 bases, with 20 bases lying between them. The CDR3 length is 17 residues. The CDR3: CASSLVGSGTIWTEAFF. In DNA form, the CDR3 reads TGTGCCAGCAGCTTAGTCGGCAGTGGGACGATATGGACTGAAGCTTTCTTT.

The gene calls are TRBV7-2 and TRBJ2-5; TRBD2 is a possible D gene (5 bases). Trimming shortened V by 5 bases and J by 7 bases, and 14 bases separated the two germline ends. The CDR3 extends over 13 amino acids. CDR1 is SGHTA and CDR2 is FQGNSA in the germline V gene. The CDR3 region has the DNA TGTGCCAGCAGCCTTGACTATCGGGGGACCCAGTACTTC. It specifies CASSLDYRGTQYF.

For the CDR3, the DNA is TGTGCCTGGAGTGTACGCAGCTATGGCTACACCTTC. It translates to CAWSVRSYGYTF. The chain has TRBV30 and TRBJ1-2, with D uncertain. The CDR3 is 12 residues long. CDR1 and CDR2 from the germline V gene are GTSNPN and SVGIG (reference sequence). With 0 bases removed from V and 4 bases from J, the gap between germline ends came to 6 bases.

There are a few counts of this clone. This sequence joins TRBV27 and TRBJ2-7; the D is unclear. The CDR3 length is 12 residues. The germline V and J ends were trimmed by 5 bases and 9 bases, with 14 bases remaining between them. Germline assignment: CDR1 MNHEY and CDR2 SMNVEV (reference sequence). CDR3 coding DNA: TGTGCCAGCAGTCACGGGCCGAGAGGGCAGTACTTC. Its protein is CASSHGPRGQYF.

The chain recombines TRBV5-1 with TRBJ2-5; D remains ambiguous. This CDR3 has 11 residues. The germline V and J ends were trimmed by 4 bases and 2 bases, with 3 bases remaining between them. The V gene's germline CDR1 is SGHRS and CDR2 YFSETQ. The CDR3 region is CASSRQETQYF. The CDR3 bases are TGCGCCAGCAGCCGGCAAGAGACCCAGTACTTC.

This rearrangement joins TRBV15 to TRBJ1-3; possible D gene TRBD1, 5 bases. Between the trimmed V and J ends, which lost 4 bases and 4 bases, there was a span of 8 bases. This CDR3 is 13 amino acids long. From germline, CDR1 is LNHNV and CDR2 YYDKDF (reference sequence). The CDR3 sequence is CATSTWTGNTIYF. The CDR3 DNA sequence: TGTGCCACCAGCACCTGGACAGGAAACACCATATATTTT.

This chain links TRBV7-6 with TRBJ2-7; 8 nucleotides agree with TRBD1. Germline-derived CDR1 and CDR2 are SGHVS and FNYEAQ. The CDR3 length is 13 residues. Trimming at V came to 5 bases and at J to 5 bases, leaving 5 bases not matched to a gene. The CDR3 DNA reads as TGTGCCAGCAGCCGACAGGGGCTCCACGAGCAGTACTTC. It codes for CASSRQGLHEQYF.

The chain uses TRBV5-6 and TRBJ1-2; maybe TRBD1 (5 bases). Germline CDR1 is SGHDT and CDR2 is YYEEEE. V was pared by 0 bases and J by 5 bases, with 8 bases between. CDR3 length: 13 residues. The chain's CDR3 is CASSLAGPYGYTF. Here the CDR3 DNA reads TGTGCCAGCAGCTTGGCAGGGCCTTATGGCTACACCTTC.